The 13 T cell receptor beta chains in this list originate from one sample, sequenced in a study of shared clonotypes between healthy human individuals. The repertoire was sequenced with immunoSEQ multiplex PCR; TCRdb's copy has only in-frame clones and lacks some. The sample has roughly 2.4 million clones, around 95% seen once; the top ten hold 0.1% to 0.15%. Sample: naive CD4+ T cells sorted from blood. Subset here: CD45RA+ positively selected. These receptors were taken from a man aged 18 to 35 in good health.

The rearrangement uses TRBV28 and TRBJ1-2; 10 bases align to TRBD1. CDR1 is MDHEN, CDR2 SYDVKM, per germline. V trimming: 3 bases; J trimming: 8 bases; junction bases outside the gene matches: 12. This CDR3 contains 16 residues. In DNA, the CDR3 is TGTGCCAGCAGTTTGCCTTTTGGACAGGGGGGCGGAGGCTACACCTTC. This codes for CASSLPFGQGGGGYTF.

This chain links TRBV9 with TRBJ2-7; TRBD1 matches at 9 bases. The J segment lost 5 bases and the V segment lost 4 bases, leaving 10 bases of the junction unmatched. The CDR3 is 15 amino acids. Germline V gene sequence: CDR1 SGDLS, CDR2 YYNGEE. The CDR3 sequence: CASSPRTGTGNEQYF. The CDR3 coding sequence is TGTGCCAGCAGCCCCCGTACCGGGACAGGGAACGAGCAGTACTTC.

The V and J genes are TRBV11-1 and TRBJ1-2, with 9 bases fitting TRBD1. The CDR3 contains 13 residues. Germline trimming cut 6 bases from V and 6 bases from J; bases unmatched to any gene: 5. Germline values: CDR1 SGHAT, CDR2 FQDESV (reference sequence). The CDR3 nucleotides read TGTGCCAGCAGACTGACAGGGGGTAATGGCTACACCTTC. It translates to CASRLTGGNGYTF.

V gene TRBV6-1 combines with J gene TRBJ2-2; D not certain. V gave up 6 bases and J gave up 2 bases, with 10 bases separating them. The germline CDR1 and CDR2 sequences are MNHNS and SASEGT. The CDR3 loop spans 14 amino acids. CDR3 protein: CASSLVGNTGELFF. The CDR3 DNA sequence: TGTGCCAGCAGCTTAGTGGGTAACACCGGGGAGCTGTTTTTT.

V and J are TRBV28 and TRBJ1-2, with D maybe TRBD1 (5 bases). This CDR3 has 13 residues. V was trimmed by 7 bases and J by 6 bases, leaving 15 bases between them. CDR1 MDHEN and CDR2 SYDVKM come from the germline V gene. CDR3 sequence (DNA): TGTGCCAGCAAGGGACCGGATGGTCATGGCTACACCTTC. Translating it yields CASKGPDGHGYTF.

This clone showed up just a few times. The chain is built from TRBV18 and TRBJ1-5; D is perhaps TRBD1 (5 bases). Germline CDR1 KGHSH, CDR2 LQKENI. Trimming pared 0 bases from V and 4 bases from J, leaving 10 bases between. The CDR3 spans 15 residues. The CDR3 here is CASSPPGAVNQPQHF. The CDR3 DNA reads TGTGCCAGCTCACCACCCGGGGCAGTGAATCAGCCCCAGCATTTT.

This sequence joins TRBV11-2 and TRBJ2-7, with unresolved D. The germline V and J ends were trimmed by 5 bases and 4 bases, with 9 bases remaining between them. The germline CDR1 and CDR2 sequences are SGHAT and FQNNGV. The CDR3 runs to 12 residues. The CDR3: CASSHRGYEQYF. The CDR3 nucleotides are TGTGCCAGCAGCCACCGAGGTTACGAGCAGTACTTC.

A word on this clone: Other nucleotide sequences in the sample specify the same CDR3. The V gene is TRBV18, the J gene TRBJ2-6; TRBD1 agrees at 7 bases. CDR1 is KGHSH, CDR2 LQKENI, per germline. The CDR3 sequence is 14 residues long. With 6 bases clipped from V and 2 bases from J, the junction kept 1 base outside the gene matches. In nucleotides, the CDR3 is TGTGCCAGCTCTCAGGGGGCTGGGGCCAACGTCCTGACTTTC. Amino acids: CASSQGAGANVLTF.

The chain links TRBV5-5 to TRBJ1-6; no clear D gene. Looked up from germline, CDR1 is SGHKS and CDR2 is YYEKEE (reference sequence). CDR3 length: 16 amino acids. V was shortened by 4 bases and J by 8 bases, with 19 bases between the two germline ends. In nucleotides, the CDR3 is TGTGCCAGCAGCGTCCTTTCCCGGATGGGTGATTCACCCCTCCACTTT. It specifies CASSVLSRMGDSPLHF.

The chain recombines TRBV6-5 with TRBJ1-5; D is perhaps TRBD1 (5 bases). Trimming left V 6 bases short and J 2 bases short, with 11 bases between. The CDR3 extends over 14 amino acids. Per the germline V gene, CDR1 is MNHEY and CDR2 is SVGAGI. In DNA form, the CDR3 reads TGTGCCAGCAGCCGCCGGGACGGCAATCAGCCCCAGCATTTT. Protein: CASSRRDGNQPQHF.

This clone was observed once. The rearrangement links TRBV10-3 to TRBJ1-1, with 7 bases lining up with TRBD1. Germline CDR1 and CDR2: ENHRY and SYGVKD. The CDR3 has 12 residues. Trimming removed 10 bases from V and 3 bases from J; junction bases left unmatched: 5. The CDR3 region has the DNA TGTGCCACTTATACAGGGGACACTGAAGCTTTCTTT. This gives the protein CATYTGDTEAFF.

The chain carries TRBV2 and TRBJ2-3; D unclear. V gave up 6 bases and J gave up 1 base, with 5 bases separating them. Per germline, CDR1 SNHLY and CDR2 FYNNEI. The CDR3 runs 12 residues. The CDR3 DNA reads TGTGCCAGCAGGGCGGGCACAGATACGCAGTATTTT. Its translation is CASRAGTDTQYF. The full variable domain, rest sourced from reference TRBV2 and TRBJ2-3, is EPEVTQTPSHQVTQMGQEVILRCVPISNHLYFYWYRQILGQKVEFLVSFYNNEISEKSEIFDDQFSVERPDGSNFTLKIRSTKLEDSAMYFCASRAGTDTQYFGPGTRLTVL.

The chain has TRBV6-5 and TRBJ1-2; a weak D match, TRBD1 (6 bases). CDR1 and CDR2 from the germline V gene are MNHEY and SVGAGI. This CDR3 is built from 15 residues. The ends were cut back, 7 bases at V and 4 bases at J, with 19 bases in the middle. CDR3: CASTRDATGSYGYTF. CDR3 DNA sequence: TGTGCCAGCACTCGAGACGCCACAGGGTCCTATGGCTACACCTTC.